This T cell receptor beta chain emerged from a study of T cells in severe cutaneous drug reactions. CDR1 and CDR2 from the germline V gene are DFQATT and SNEGSKA (reference sequence). The CDR3 is 13 residues long. Bulk and single-cell libraries used iRepertoire multiplex PCR with TCR subtype-specific primers. TCRdb reanalyzed the multiplex PCR reads and collapses them to one entry per CDR3 protein, without DNA. The data show 9,500 to 13,000 distinct CDR3 sequences, and the top ten clones hold approximately 20%. Sequenced patients had Stevens-Johnson syndrome or toxic epidermal necrolysis caused by carbamazepine.

Source material: cells from a skin blister. This clonotype originated in a human donor with Stevens-Johnson syndrome, a severe cutaneous drug reaction. V gene TRBV20-1 combines with J gene TRBJ1-2; TCRdb's D gene call, TRBD1, goes unchecked for lack of DNA. The CDR3 spells CSARIEGTYGYTF.